The 26 T cell receptor beta chains listed next were all sequenced from one sample in a study of vaccination effects on CD4 cells after COVID-19. No cognate antigen is known for these TCRs. Profiled with immunoSEQ multiplex PCR; TCRdb holds only in-frame clones, not every one. The sample contains fewer than 90,000 clones, around 77% of which appear only once. In the ViraFEST assay, antigen-specific CD4+ clonotypes were identified by expansion after peptide-pool stimulation. CD4+ T cell isolation took place after approximately 11 days of culture. Of the BNT162b2 and mRNA-1273 vaccines, participants received two doses of one or the other. The source was CD4+ T cells from PBMCs cultured with HCoV-OC43 spike peptides, collected after COVID-19 vaccination. Subset reported: HCoV-OC43 spike overlapping peptide pool stimulation. The receptor source for this set is a human donor who received a COVID-19 vaccine.

The rearrangement uses TRBV18 and TRBJ1-2; unclear D gene. The germline V gene encodes CDR1 KGHSH and CDR2 LQKENI. CDR3 length equals 14 residues. V was cut by 3 bases and J by 3 bases, with 11 bases left in between. CDR3 sequence: CASSPDREYYGYTF. CDR3 sequence (DNA): TGTGCCAGCTCACCGGACCGGGAGTACTATGGCTACACCTTC.

CDR3 in amino acids: CASSQKGLGRGGQPLYEQYV. For the CDR3, the DNA is TGCGCCAGCAGCCAAAAAGGTTTGGGGCGGGGGGGCCAACCCCTTTACGAGCAGTACGTC. The J gene is TRBJ2-7, the V gene TRBV4-3; TRBD2 agrees at 9 bases. This CDR3 has 20 residues. After removal of 2 bases from V and 4 bases from J, the junction contained 21 bases not matched to a gene. The germline V gene has CDR1 LGHNA and CDR2 YSLEER.

This clone came up once. The V call is TRBV7-2, the J call TRBJ2-3; no definite D call. V was trimmed by 5 bases and J by 6 bases, leaving 15 bases between them. The CDR3 consists of 14 residues. Germline V lookup: CDR1 SGHTA, CDR2 FQGNSA. Here the CDR3 reads CASSEISGSDTQYF. The CDR3 DNA reads as TGTGCCAGCAGCGAAATATCTGGGTCGGATACGCAGTATTTT.

This chain links TRBV24-1 with TRBJ2-1; TRBD1 matches at 8 bases. After removal of 2 bases from V and 8 bases from J, the junction contained 10 bases not matched to a gene. The CDR3 is 16 residues long. Germline V gives CDR1 KGHDR, CDR2 SFDVKD. The CDR3 here is CATSDSLTGEFDEQFF. The DNA for the CDR3 is TGTGCCACCAGTGATTCCCTGACAGGGGAATTCGATGAGCAGTTCTTC.

This chain connects TRBV7-8 to TRBJ2-5; D gene uncertain. The CDR3 has 13 residues. Germline lookup yields CDR1 SGHVS and CDR2 FQNEAQ. Trimming shortened V by 0 bases and J by 7 bases, and 9 bases separated the two germline ends. The CDR3 sequence is CASSLAGVGTQYF. The CDR3 DNA is TGTGCCAGCAGCTTAGCTGGGGTTGGGACCCAGTACTTC.

The chain is built from TRBV3-1 (or the pseudogene TRBV3-2) and TRBJ1-5; tentatively, D is TRBD1 (5 bases). Trimming removed 7 bases at V and 2 bases at J, with 18 bases between. The CDR3 loop spans 16 amino acids. In germline, CDR1 is LGHDT, CDR2 YNNKEL (reference sequence). CDR3 in amino acids: CASNTEGPTCNQPQHF. The CDR3 DNA is TGTGCCAGCAACACTGAGGGACCGACATGCAATCAGCCCCAGCATTTT.

The CDR3 loop reads CASSLTWAGANVLTF. For the CDR3, the DNA is TGCGCCAGCAGCTTGACGTGGGCTGGGGCCAACGTCCTGACTTTC. The chain links TRBV5-1 to TRBJ2-6; D is unresolved. Germline V lookup: CDR1 SGHRS, CDR2 YFSETQ. Trimming pared 1 base from V and 2 bases from J, leaving 7 bases between. The CDR3 runs to 15 residues.

V is TRBV6-6 and J is TRBJ2-5, with D tentatively TRBD1 or TRBD2 (5 bases each). The V and J ends lost 0 bases and 10 bases respectively, with 9 bases between them. Germline assignment: CDR1 MNHNY and CDR2 SVGAGI (reference sequence). The CDR3 length is 12 residues. This CDR3 is CASSYSGESQYF. CDR3 coding DNA: TGTGCCAGCAGTTACTCGGGGGAAAGCCAGTACTTC.

This clone was counted only a few times. V usage is TRBV30 and J usage is TRBJ1-5; 10 bases are a match to TRBD1. Germline-derived CDR1 and CDR2 are GTSNPN and SVGIG (reference sequence). This CDR3 spans 18 amino acids. After removal of 3 bases from V and 4 bases from J, the junction contained 15 bases not matched to a gene. CDR3 protein: CAWSPRDRGISENQPQHF. For the CDR3, the DNA is TGTGCCTGGAGCCCGCGGGACAGGGGTATATCGGAGAATCAGCCCCAGCATTTT.

The CDR3 nucleotides read TGTGCCAGCAGCTTAGGGGGACCCTACGAGCAGTACGTC. Residues: CASSLGGPYEQYV. The chain links TRBV7-8 to TRBJ2-7; D may be TRBD1 or TRBD2 (5 bases each). The V gene lost 1 base and the J gene lost 2 bases, with 6 bases spanning the gap. CDR1 SGHVS and CDR2 FQNEAQ come from the germline V gene. CDR3 size: 13 residues.

CDR3 in DNA: TGTGCCAGCAGTTATAAGGGACGGATGAACACTGAAGCTTTCTTT. Its translation is CASSYKGRMNTEAFF. The gene calls are TRBV11-3 and TRBJ1-1; a weak D match, TRBD1 (5 bases). V was clipped by 6 bases and J by 0 bases, with 14 bases between them. The CDR3 totals 15 residues. Germline assignment: CDR1 SGHNT and CDR2 YENEEA.

The chain has TRBV4-3 and TRBJ2-1; possibly TRBD1 for D (5 bases). CDR3 length: 13 amino acids. Trimming cost V 1 base and J 7 bases, with 8 bases left between them. Germline V lookup: CDR1 LGHNA, CDR2 YSLEER. As DNA, the CDR3 is TGCGCCAGCAGCCAAGGTCCAGGGAATGAGCAGTTCTTC. The encoded protein is CASSQGPGNEQFF.

The rearrangement joins TRBV28 to TRBJ1-4; D ambiguous. The germline V and J ends were trimmed by 6 bases and 7 bases, with 15 bases remaining between them. The CDR3 is made up of 14 amino acids. Per the germline V gene, CDR1 is MDHEN and CDR2 is SYDVKM. CDR3 sequence (DNA): TGTGCCAGCAGCCTAGTCCGGGAGGGTGAAAAACTGTTTTTT. Its translation: CASSLVREGEKLFF.

The CDR3 region has the DNA TGTGCCACCAGTGATTTGCTATCTTCGGGGGGCCACCCCGGGGAGCTGTTTTTT. Its translation is CATSDLLSSGGHPGELFF. The chain is built from TRBV24-1 and TRBJ2-2, with D possibly TRBD2 on 7 matching bases. CDR3 length equals 18 residues. Germline values: CDR1 KGHDR, CDR2 SFDVKD. V gave up 0 bases and J gave up 6 bases, with 19 bases separating them.

V usage is TRBV18 and J usage is TRBJ1-5; possibly TRBD1 for D (6 bases). Germline values: CDR1 KGHSH, CDR2 LQKENI. CDR3 length: 13 residues. Trimming took off 3 bases at V and 6 bases at J, with 9 bases between the two ends. The CDR3 DNA follows: TGTGCCAGCTCACCTACAGGGTTTCAGCCCCAGCATTTT. The encoded protein is CASSPTGFQPQHF.

This clone has just a few counts. CDR3 sequence reads: CASRVRGRANYGYTF. The CDR3, as DNA: TGTGCCAGCAGGGTACGGGGGAGAGCTAACTATGGCTACACCTTC. The chain joins TRBV5-8 to TRBJ1-2; TRBD1 is a possible D gene (5 bases). CDR1 and CDR2 (germline): SGHTS, YDEGEE. The CDR3 spans 15 residues. Trimming shortened V by 5 bases and J by 0 bases, and 14 bases separated the two germline ends. Variable domain in full (rest from reference TRBV5-8 and TRBJ1-2): EAGVTQSPTHLIKTRGQQATLRCSPISGHTSVYWYQQALGLGLQFLLWYDEGEERNRGNFPPRFSGRQFPNYSSELNVNALELEDSALYLCASRVRGRANYGYTFGSGTRLTVV.

V is TRBV19 and J is TRBJ1-2, with 11 bases identical to TRBD1. This CDR3 contains 15 residues. Germline V CDR1 and CDR2: LNHDA, SQIVND (reference sequence). V lost 5 bases and J lost 7; bases outside the gene matches: 9. CDR3: CASSEAGTGGFGYTF. In nucleotides, the CDR3 is TGTGCCAGTAGTGAGGCCGGGACAGGGGGTTTTGGCTACACCTTC.

The chain recombines TRBV19 with TRBJ2-2, with a possible D match to TRBD1 (6 bases). Between the trimmed V and J ends, which lost 4 bases and 0 bases, there was a span of 18 bases. The CDR3 has 18 residues. Germline loops: CDR1 LNHDA, CDR2 SQIVND (reference sequence). The chain's CDR3 is CASSTKLVTGSNTGELFF. The CDR3 bases are TGTGCCAGTAGTACCAAACTAGTTACAGGGTCGAACACCGGGGAGCTGTTTTTT. The full variable domain, completed using reference TRBV19 and TRBJ2-2, is DGGITQSPKYLFRKEGQNVTLSCEQNLNHDAMYWYRQDPGQGLRLIYYSQIVNDFQKGDIAEGYSVSREKKESFPLTVTSAQKNPTAFYLCASSTKLVTGSNTGELFFGEGSRLTVL.

The chain is built from TRBV5-1 and TRBJ1-1; 7 nucleotides align to TRBD1. The CDR3 totals 15 residues. Trimming cost V 4 bases and J 1 base; bases outside gene matches: 7. In germline, CDR1 is SGHRS, CDR2 YFSETQ. CDR3 coding DNA: TGCGCCAGCAGCCAGATGGGACAGCAGAACACTGAAGCTTTCTTT. It yields the protein CASSQMGQQNTEAFF.

The J gene is TRBJ2-4, the V gene TRBV6-5; no reliable D call. CDR1 and CDR2 from the germline V gene are MNHEY and SVGAGI. Trimming took 0 bases from V and 6 from J, leaving 12 bases between them. The CDR3 totals 15 residues. CDR3 protein: CASSYSIGVGNIQYF. The CDR3, as DNA: TGTGCCAGCAGTTACTCGATAGGTGTCGGAAACATTCAGTACTTC.

This chain connects TRBV2 to TRBJ2-1; 10 bases map to TRBD2. CDR1 is SNHLY, CDR2 FYNNEI, per germline. This CDR3 is 14 amino acids long. J gave up 9 bases and V 5 bases, and 7 bases lay outside the gene matches. The CDR3 DNA is TGTGCCAGCAGTAGGACTAGCGGTCCAGTTGAGCAGTTCTTC. Translating it yields CASSRTSGPVEQFF.

The chain links TRBV28 to TRBJ1-1, with a weak D call TRBD1 (6 bases). The ends were cut back, 1 base at V and 2 bases at J, with 11 bases in the middle. CDR3 size: 15 residues. From germline, CDR1 is MDHEN and CDR2 SYDVKM. The CDR3 nucleotides read TGTGCCAGCAGTTTATCTGGGGGGCGAAACACTGAAGCTTTCTTT. This codes for CASSLSGGRNTEAFF.

The genes are TRBV15 and TRBJ2-7; the D is unclear. V was shortened by 0 bases and J by 4 bases, with 7 bases between the two germline ends. The CDR3 is made up of 13 amino acids. Germline-derived CDR1 and CDR2 are LNHNV and YYDKDF (reference sequence). The CDR3 region is CATSRDPAYEQYV. In DNA form, the CDR3 reads TGTGCCACCAGCAGAGATCCGGCTTACGAGCAGTACGTC.

The V gene is TRBV6-5, the J gene TRBJ2-1; 15 positions match TRBD2. The CDR3 is made up of 16 amino acids. The trim removed 4 bases at V and 7 bases at J, leaving 5 bases unmatched. CDR1 is MNHEY, CDR2 SVGAGI, per germline. In nucleotides, the CDR3 is TGTGCCAGCAGTTTCGGACTAGCGGGGGGGCCAAATGAGCAGTTCTTC. Amino acid sequence: CASSFGLAGGPNEQFF.

The chain recombines TRBV15 with TRBJ1-2; 11 bases are shared with TRBD1. Germline values: CDR1 LNHNV, CDR2 YYDKDF (reference sequence). CDR3 size: 15 residues. The junction had 4 bases not matched to a gene; V was cut back by 3 bases and J by 4 bases. CDR3: CATSRKGQGAYGYTF. Here the CDR3 DNA reads TGTGCCACCAGCAGGAAAGGACAGGGGGCCTATGGCTACACCTTC. The full variable domain, its missing parts supplied by reference TRBV15 and TRBJ1-2, is DAMVIQNPRYQVTQFGKPVTLSCSQTLNHNVMYWYQQKSSQAPKLLFHYYDKDFNNEADTPDNFQSRRPNTSFCFLDIRSPGLGDTAMYLCATSRKGQGAYGYTFGSGTRLTVV.

This clone appeared a few times. The V call is TRBV7-9, the J call TRBJ2-1; 11 bases fit TRBD1. The CDR3 has 15 residues. With V trimmed by 2 bases and J by 6 bases, 3 bases remained unmatched. Germline CDR1 is SEHNR and CDR2 is FQNEAQ (reference sequence). The CDR3 DNA is TGTGCCAGCAGCTTATCCGGGACAGGGGGCAATGAGCAGTTCTTC. Translation gives CASSLSGTGGNEQFF.